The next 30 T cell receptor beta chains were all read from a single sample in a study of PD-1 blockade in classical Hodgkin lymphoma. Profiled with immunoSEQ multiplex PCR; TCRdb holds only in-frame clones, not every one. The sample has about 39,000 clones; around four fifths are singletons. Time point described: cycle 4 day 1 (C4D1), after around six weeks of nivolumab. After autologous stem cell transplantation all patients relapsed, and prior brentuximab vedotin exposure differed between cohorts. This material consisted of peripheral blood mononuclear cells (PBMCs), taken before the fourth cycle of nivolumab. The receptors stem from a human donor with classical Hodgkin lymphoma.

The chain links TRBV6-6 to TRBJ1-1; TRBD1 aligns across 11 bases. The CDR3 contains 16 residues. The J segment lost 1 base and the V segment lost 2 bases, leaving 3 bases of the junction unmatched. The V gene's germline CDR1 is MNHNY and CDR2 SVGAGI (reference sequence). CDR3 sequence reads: CASSYGTGGGNTEAFF. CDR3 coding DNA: TGTGCCAGCAGTTACGGGACAGGGGGAGGGAACACTGAAGCTTTCTTT.

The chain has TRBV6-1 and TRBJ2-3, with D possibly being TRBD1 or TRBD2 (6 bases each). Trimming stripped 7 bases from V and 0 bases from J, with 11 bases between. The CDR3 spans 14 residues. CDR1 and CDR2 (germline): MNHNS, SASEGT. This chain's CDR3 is CASKWGASTDTQYF. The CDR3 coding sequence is TGTGCCAGCAAGTGGGGGGCTAGCACAGATACGCAGTATTTT.

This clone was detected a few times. The CDR3, as DNA: TGTGCCAGCTCACCGACAGGGTTGAGGACTGAAGCTTTCTTT. Amino acid sequence: CASSPTGLRTEAFF. The chain is built from TRBV18 and TRBJ1-1; 7 nucleotides agree with TRBD1. Unmatched junction bases numbered 6, after V lost 3 bases and J lost 5 bases. CDR1 KGHSH and CDR2 LQKENI come from the germline V gene. The CDR3 length is 14 residues.

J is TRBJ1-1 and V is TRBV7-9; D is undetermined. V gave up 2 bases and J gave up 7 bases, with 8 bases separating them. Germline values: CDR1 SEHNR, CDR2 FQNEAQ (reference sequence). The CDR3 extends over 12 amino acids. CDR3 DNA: TGTGCCAGCAGCTTACGTTGGGATGAAGCTTTCTTT. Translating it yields CASSLRWDEAFF.

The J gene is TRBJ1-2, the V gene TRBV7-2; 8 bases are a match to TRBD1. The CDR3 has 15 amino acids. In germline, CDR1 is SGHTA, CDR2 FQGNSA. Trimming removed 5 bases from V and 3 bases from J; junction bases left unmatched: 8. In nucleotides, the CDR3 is TGTGCCAGCAGCCTCGGACAGGGTTCGTACTATGGCTACACCTTC. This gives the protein CASSLGQGSYYGYTF.

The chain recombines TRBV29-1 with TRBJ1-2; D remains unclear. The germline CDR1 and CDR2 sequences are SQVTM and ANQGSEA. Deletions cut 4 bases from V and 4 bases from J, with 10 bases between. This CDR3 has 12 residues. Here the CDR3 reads CSVVEVGYGYTF. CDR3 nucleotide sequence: TGCAGCGTTGTAGAGGTGGGCTATGGCTACACCTTC.

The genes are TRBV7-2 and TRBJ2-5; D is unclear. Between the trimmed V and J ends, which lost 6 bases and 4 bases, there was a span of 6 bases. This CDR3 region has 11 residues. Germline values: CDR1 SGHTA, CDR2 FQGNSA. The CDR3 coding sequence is TGTGCCAGCAGAGGGTCAGAGACCCAGTACTTC. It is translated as CASRGSETQYF.

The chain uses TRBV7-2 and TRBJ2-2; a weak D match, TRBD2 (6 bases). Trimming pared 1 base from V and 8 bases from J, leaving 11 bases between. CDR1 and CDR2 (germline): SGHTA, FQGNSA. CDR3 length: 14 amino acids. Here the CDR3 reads CASSLEAGRGELFF. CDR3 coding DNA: TGTGCCAGCAGCTTAGAGGCGGGGCGAGGGGAGCTGTTTTTT.

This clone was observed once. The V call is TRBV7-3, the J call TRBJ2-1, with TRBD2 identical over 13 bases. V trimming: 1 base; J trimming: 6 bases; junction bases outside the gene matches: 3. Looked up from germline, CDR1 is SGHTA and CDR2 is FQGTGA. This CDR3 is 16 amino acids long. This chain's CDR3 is CASSLNGLAGVNEQFF. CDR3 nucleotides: TGTGCCAGCAGCTTAAACGGACTAGCGGGGGTCAATGAGCAGTTCTTC.

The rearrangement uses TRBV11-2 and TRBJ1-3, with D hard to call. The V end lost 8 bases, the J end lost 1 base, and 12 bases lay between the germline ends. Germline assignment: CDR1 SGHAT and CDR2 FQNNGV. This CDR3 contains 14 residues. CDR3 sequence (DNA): TGTGCCAGCCGTAGAGGTTTATCTGGAAACACCATATATTTT. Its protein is CASRRGLSGNTIYF.

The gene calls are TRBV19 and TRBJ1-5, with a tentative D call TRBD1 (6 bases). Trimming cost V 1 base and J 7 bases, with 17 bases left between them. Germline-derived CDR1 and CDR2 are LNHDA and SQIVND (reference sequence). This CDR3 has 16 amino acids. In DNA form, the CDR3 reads TGTGCCAGTAGTATAGGAGGGGGTGCCCCCCCGCAGCCCCAGCATTTT. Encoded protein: CASSIGGGAPPQPQHF.

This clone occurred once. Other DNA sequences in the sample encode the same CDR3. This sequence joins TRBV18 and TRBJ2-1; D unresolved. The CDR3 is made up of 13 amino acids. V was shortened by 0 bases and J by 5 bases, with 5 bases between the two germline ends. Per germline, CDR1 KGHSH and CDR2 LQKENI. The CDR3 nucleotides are TGTGCCAGCTCACCACCGGGTCACAATGAGCAGTTCTTC. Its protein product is CASSPPGHNEQFF.

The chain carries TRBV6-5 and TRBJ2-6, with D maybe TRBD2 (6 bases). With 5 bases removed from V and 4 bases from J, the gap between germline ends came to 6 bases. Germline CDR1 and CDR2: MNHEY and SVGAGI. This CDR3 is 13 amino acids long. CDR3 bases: TGTGCCAGCAGTCGGGAGGGGGCCAACGTCCTGACTTTC. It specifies CASSREGANVLTF.

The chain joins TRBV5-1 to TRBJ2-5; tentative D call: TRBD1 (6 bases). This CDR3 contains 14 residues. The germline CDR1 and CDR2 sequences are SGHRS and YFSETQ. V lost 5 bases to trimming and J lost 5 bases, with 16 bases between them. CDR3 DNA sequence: TGCGCCAGCAGGGAAACAGGGTCGGGGGAGACCCAGTACTTC. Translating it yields CASRETGSGETQYF.

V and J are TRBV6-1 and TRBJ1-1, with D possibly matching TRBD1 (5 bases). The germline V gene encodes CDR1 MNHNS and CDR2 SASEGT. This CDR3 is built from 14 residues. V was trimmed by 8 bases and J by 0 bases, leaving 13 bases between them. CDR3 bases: TGTGCCAGCGAAACAGGAAACTTGAACACTGAAGCTTTCTTT. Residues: CASETGNLNTEAFF.

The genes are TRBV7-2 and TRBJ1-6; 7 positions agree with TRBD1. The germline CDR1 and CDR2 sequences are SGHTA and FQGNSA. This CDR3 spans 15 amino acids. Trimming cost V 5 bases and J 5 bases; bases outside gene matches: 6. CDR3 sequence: CASSRWGTDNSPLHF. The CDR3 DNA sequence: TGTGCCAGCAGCAGGTGGGGGACAGATAATTCACCCCTCCACTTT.

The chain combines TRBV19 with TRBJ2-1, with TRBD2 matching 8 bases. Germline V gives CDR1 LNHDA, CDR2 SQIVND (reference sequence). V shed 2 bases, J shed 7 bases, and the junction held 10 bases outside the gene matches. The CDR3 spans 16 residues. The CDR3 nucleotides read TGTGCCAGTAGTATATCGGGGGGGACAATGGTAAATGAGCAGTTCTTC. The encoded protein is CASSISGGTMVNEQFF.

CDR3 nucleotide sequence: TGCAGCGTCGGGACAGCCTACGAGCAGTACTTC. Residues: CSVGTAYEQYF. The rearrangement links TRBV29-1 to TRBJ2-7; 7 bases fit TRBD1. CDR1 and CDR2 (germline): SQVTM, ANQGSEA. After removal of 6 bases from V and 2 bases from J, the junction contained 1 base not matched to a gene. The CDR3 is 11 residues long.

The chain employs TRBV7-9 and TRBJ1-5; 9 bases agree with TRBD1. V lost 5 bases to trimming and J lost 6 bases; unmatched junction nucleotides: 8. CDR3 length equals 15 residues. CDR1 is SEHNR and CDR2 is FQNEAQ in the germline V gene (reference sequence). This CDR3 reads CASSRGQGKAQPQHF. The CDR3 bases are TGTGCCAGCAGCCGGGGACAGGGAAAGGCTCAGCCCCAGCATTTT.

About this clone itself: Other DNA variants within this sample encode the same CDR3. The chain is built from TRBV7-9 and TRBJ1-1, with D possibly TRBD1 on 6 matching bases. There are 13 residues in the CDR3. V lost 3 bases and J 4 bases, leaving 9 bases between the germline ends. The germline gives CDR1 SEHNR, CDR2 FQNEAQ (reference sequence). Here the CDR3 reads CASSLEGGTEAFF. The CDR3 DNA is TGTGCCAGCAGCTTGGAAGGGGGCACTGAAGCTTTCTTT.

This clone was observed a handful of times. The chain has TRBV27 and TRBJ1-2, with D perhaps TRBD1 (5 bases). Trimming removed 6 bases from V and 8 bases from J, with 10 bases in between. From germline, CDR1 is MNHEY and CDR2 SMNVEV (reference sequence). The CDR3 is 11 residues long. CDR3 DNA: TGTGCCAGCAGCCAGGGTTGGGGCTACACCTTC. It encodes CASSQGWGYTF.

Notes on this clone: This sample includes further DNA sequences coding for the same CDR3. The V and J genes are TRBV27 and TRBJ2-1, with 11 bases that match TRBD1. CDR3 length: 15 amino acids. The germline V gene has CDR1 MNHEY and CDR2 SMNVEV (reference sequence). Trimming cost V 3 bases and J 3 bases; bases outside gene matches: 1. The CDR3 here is CASSLGQGVYNEQFF. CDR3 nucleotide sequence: TGTGCCAGCAGTTTGGGACAGGGGGTCTACAATGAGCAGTTCTTC.

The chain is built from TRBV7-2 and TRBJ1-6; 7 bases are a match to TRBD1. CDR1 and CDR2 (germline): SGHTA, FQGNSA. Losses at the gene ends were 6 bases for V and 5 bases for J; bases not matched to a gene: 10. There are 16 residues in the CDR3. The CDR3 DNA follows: TGTGCCAGCAGTTTTACTAACAGGGGTAATAATTCACCCCTCCACTTT. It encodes CASSFTNRGNNSPLHF.

The CDR3 coding sequence is TGTGCCAGCAGCGTAGCTAGGGTCAGGGACTATGGCTACACCTTC. Amino acids: CASSVARVRDYGYTF. The chain recombines TRBV9 with TRBJ1-2, with a tentative D call TRBD1 (5 bases). Germline V gene data show CDR1 as SGDLS and CDR2 as YYNGEE. There are 15 residues in the CDR3. V was cut by 0 bases and J by 3 bases, with 12 bases left in between.

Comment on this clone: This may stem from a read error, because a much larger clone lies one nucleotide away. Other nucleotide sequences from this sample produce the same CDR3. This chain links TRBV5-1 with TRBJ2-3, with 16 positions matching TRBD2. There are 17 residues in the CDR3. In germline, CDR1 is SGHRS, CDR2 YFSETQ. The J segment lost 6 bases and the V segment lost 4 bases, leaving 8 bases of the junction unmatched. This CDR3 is CASSGGGTSGGEDTQYF. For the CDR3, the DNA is TGCGCCAGCAGCGGGGGAGGGACTAGCGGGGGGGAGGATACGCAGTATTTT.

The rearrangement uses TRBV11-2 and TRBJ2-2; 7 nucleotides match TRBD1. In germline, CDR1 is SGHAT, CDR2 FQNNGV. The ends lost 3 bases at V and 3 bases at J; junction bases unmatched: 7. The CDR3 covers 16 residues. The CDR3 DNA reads TGTGCCAGCAGCTTCCGGGACAGTGAATACACCGGGGAGCTGTTTTTT. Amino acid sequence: CASSFRDSEYTGELFF.

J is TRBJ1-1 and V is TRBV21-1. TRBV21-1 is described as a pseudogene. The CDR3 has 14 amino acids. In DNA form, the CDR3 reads TGTGCCAGCAGCAGAAGGACGGGGAACACTGAAGCTTTCTTT. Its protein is CASSRRTGNTEAFF.

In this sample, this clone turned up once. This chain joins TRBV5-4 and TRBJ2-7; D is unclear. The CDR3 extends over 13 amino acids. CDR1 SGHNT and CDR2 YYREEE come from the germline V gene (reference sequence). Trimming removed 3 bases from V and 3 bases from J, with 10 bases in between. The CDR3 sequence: CASSSQADYEQYF. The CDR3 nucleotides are TGTGCCAGCAGCTCGCAGGCGGACTACGAGCAGTACTTC.

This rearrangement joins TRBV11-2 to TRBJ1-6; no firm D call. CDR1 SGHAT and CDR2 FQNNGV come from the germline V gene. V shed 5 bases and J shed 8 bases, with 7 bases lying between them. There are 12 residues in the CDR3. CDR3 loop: CASSGEDSPLHF. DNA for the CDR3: TGTGCCAGCAGCGGCGAGGATTCACCCCTCCACTTT.

The CDR3 nucleotides read TGTGCCAGCAGCACGGGACTAGCGGCCTACAATGAGCAGTTCTTC. It specifies CASSTGLAAYNEQFF. V and J are TRBV7-3 and TRBJ2-1, with 11 bases identical to TRBD2. The germline gives CDR1 SGHTA, CDR2 FQGTGA. The junction had 2 bases not matched to a gene; V was cut back by 5 bases and J by 2 bases. The CDR3 runs to 15 residues.